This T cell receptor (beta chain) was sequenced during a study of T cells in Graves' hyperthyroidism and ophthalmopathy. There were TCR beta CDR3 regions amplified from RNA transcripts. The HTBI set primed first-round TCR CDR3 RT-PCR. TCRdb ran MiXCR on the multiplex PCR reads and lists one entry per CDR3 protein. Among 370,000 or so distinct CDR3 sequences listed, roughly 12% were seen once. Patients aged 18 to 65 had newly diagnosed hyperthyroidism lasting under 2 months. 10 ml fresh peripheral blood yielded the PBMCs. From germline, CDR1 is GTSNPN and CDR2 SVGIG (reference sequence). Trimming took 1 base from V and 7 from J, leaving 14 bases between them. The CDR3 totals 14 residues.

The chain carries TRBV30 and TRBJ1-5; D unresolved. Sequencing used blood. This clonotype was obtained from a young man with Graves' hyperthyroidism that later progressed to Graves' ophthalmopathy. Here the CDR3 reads CAWSGAGRGQPQHF. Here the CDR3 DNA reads TGTGCCTGGAGTGGGGCTGGCCGGGGACAGCCCCAGCATTTT.